This TCR beta chain was found in a study of sequential checkpoint blockade in melanoma (dated by TCRdb to the late 2010s). Study-level background: Using 1:1 randomization, the trial assigned patients either to first-line nivolumab followed by ipilimumab (arm A) or to ipilimumab followed by nivolumab (arm B). Maintenance nivolumab was given following each of the two trial sequences. What the authors observed across the whole study: Larger, independent patient cohorts are needed to validate the response-prediction model that combines TCR metrics and mutation burden.

A note on this clone: It has no known antigen specificity. No base-level quality is on record; no much larger clone is a single base apart.

The immunoSEQ Assay was used to immunosequence TCRbeta CDR3 regions from genomic DNA. Prior to high-throughput sequencing, genomic DNA was amplified by bias-controlled multiplex PCR. The published analysis was carried out like this. To quantify the absolute abundance of each unique TCRbeta CDR3 region, the sequences were collapsed and filtered. Clonality, defined as 1 minus Pielou's evenness, was calculated using only productive rearrangements. A previously published method was used to identify clones with significantly greater frequencies in on-treatment samples than in baseline samples. Not all clones reach the TCRdb copy of this immuneACCESS table, which keeps in-frame sequences only. Checked studies attribute under half of the gap to unresolved V genes and leave the rest unexplained. Clone size and the V and J calls come from that table; the DNA yielded D and trimming. This sample has about 27,000 clones in its table, and 60% to 80% of those were observed once. The top ten clonotypes cover less than 15% of the sample.

This sample's treatment or condition label indicates: randomized to nivolumab then ipilimumab (arm A) or the reverse (arm B). None of the trial patients had been given prior DNA-damaging chemotherapy. Thawed PBMCs were sorted on a FACS Aria II flow cytometer to isolate live CD3+CD8+ cells negative for CD19 and CD56. Samples came from patients with melanoma in CheckMate 064, a randomized, open-label phase II trial of sequential checkpoint blockade. Peripheral blood mononuclear cells were obtained through leukapheresis, purified using Ficoll-Paque, and frozen in human serum containing roughly 10% DMSO. Immediately after sorting, the purity of the sorted blood CD3+CD8+ cells was confirmed to be >98%, and DNA was then extracted. The receptor comes from a human donor with melanoma. The sample was CD8+ T cells sorted from blood (inferred from file names), taken from a patient given nivolumab and ipilimumab in sequence.

The DNA reads as follows: TGTGCCAGCAGCCAACCAGGACAGGGACACTCCTACAATGAGCAGTTCTTC. The encoded protein is CASSQPGQGHSYNEQFF. The sequence is built from TRBV14 and TRBJ2-1; TRBD1 fits 8 bases in the junction. From the cysteine through the phenylalanine, the CDR3 covers 17 amino acids. Here the CDR3 DNA is all that survives: 51 bases in frame from base 1. CDR1 SGHDN and CDR2 FVKESK are derived from the germline V gene. Here V drops 2 bases and J drops 0 bases, and the junction holds 6 bases not matched to any gene.